This T cell receptor beta chain was observed in a study of tumor and adjacent non-tumor tissue in lung cancer. Study context: Patients comprised 12 adenocarcinoma, a couple of squamous cell carcinoma and 1 small cell lung cancer.

Three rounds of nested PCR, following a modified ARM-PCR protocol, produced the TCRbeta library. TCRdb reanalysed the multiplex PCR reads using MiXCR and keeps one entry per CDR3 protein. The profile shows tens of thousands of distinct CDR3 sequences, approximately 59% of them singletons. To note about this clonotype: A junction boundary mismatches the germline segment, possibly from a read error.

This sample's RNA came from whole unsorted tissue. The normal lung tissue was taken more than 3 cm from the tumor edge. Per germline, CDR1 SGHTA and CDR2 FQGTGA. The CDR3 is 14 residues long. The clonotype originates from a woman in her 40s with non-small cell lung cancer. The V gene is TRBV7-3, the J gene TRBJ1-1; D uncertain. The sequenced sample was distant non-tumor lung tissue. Written as DNA, the CDR3 is TGTGCCGGCAGCTTCTCAGCCGGGAACACTGAGGCTTTCTTT. Its protein is CAGSFSAGNTEAFF.